These 22 T cell receptor beta chains share one sample of origin, sequenced in a study of cytomegalovirus exposure and HLA in healthy donors. The PCR had 60 Vbeta and 13 Jbeta primers. Repertoires were generated with immunoSEQ multiplex PCR, while TCRdb's copy carries only in-frame clones and drops some. The table lists 85,000 to 130,000 clones, about four fifths of them singletons. The sample consisted of PBMCs. All receptors derive from a man in his forties or fifties in good health and CMV-seronegative.

The chain carries TRBV7-9 and TRBJ1-1; D remains unclear. V dropped 8 bases and J dropped 1 base, with 5 bases sitting between them. The CDR3 runs 11 residues. Germline values: CDR1 SEHNR, CDR2 FQNEAQ (reference sequence). The CDR3, as DNA: TGTGCCAGCGCGGGGAACACTGAAGCTTTCTTT. Translated, it gives CASAGNTEAFF.

The rearrangement links TRBV7-2 to TRBJ2-3; D is undetermined. This CDR3 contains 16 residues. Germline V gene lookup returns CDR1 SGHTA and CDR2 FQGNSA. Trimming pared 5 bases from V and 2 bases from J, leaving 17 bases between. CDR3 nucleotide sequence: TGTGCCAGCAGCCTACTGAGCCCACGAAACACAGATACGCAGTATTTT. It encodes CASSLLSPRNTDTQYF.

The genes are TRBV5-4 and TRBJ2-1, with TRBD2 matching 9 bases. Germline V gives CDR1 SGHNT, CDR2 YYREEE (reference sequence). The CDR3 loop spans 14 amino acids. J was trimmed by 10 bases and V by 2 bases; bases with no gene match: 7. This chain's CDR3 is CASSFQRGVEEQFF. In DNA, the CDR3 is TGTGCCAGCAGCTTCCAGCGGGGGGTCGAAGAGCAGTTCTTC.

In this sample, this clone is medium-sized. This chain links TRBV9 with TRBJ2-1; the match to TRBD2 covers 13 bases. The V and J ends lost 3 bases and 8 bases, in that order; junction bases with no gene match: 5. The CDR3 totals 15 residues. The germline V gene has CDR1 SGDLS and CDR2 YYNGEE. The CDR3 DNA reads TGTGCCAGCAGCGAACTAGCGGGGGGGTATGATGAGCAGTTCTTC. Amino acids: CASSELAGGYDEQFF.

To note about this clone: The identical CDR3 is also encoded by other nucleotide sequences in the sample. The J gene is TRBJ1-6, the V gene TRBV28; weak D call: TRBD1 (6 bases). The germline V gene has CDR1 MDHEN and CDR2 SYDVKM. This CDR3 spans 14 amino acids. Trimming pared 5 bases from V and 13 bases from J, leaving 18 bases between. The chain's CDR3 is CASSLRQVSSPLHF. CDR3 in DNA: TGTGCCAGCAGTCTCAGACAGGTTTCTTCCCCCCTCCACTTT.

The gene calls are TRBV4-1 and TRBJ2-5; the D gene is possibly TRBD2 (7 bases). Per the germline V gene, CDR1 is MGHRA and CDR2 is YSYEKL. V shed 3 bases and J shed 5 bases, with 19 bases lying between them. The CDR3 consists of 16 residues. The CDR3 loop is CASSQGGQGPGETQYF. In DNA form, the CDR3 reads TGCGCCAGCAGCCAGGGGGGGCAGGGGCCTGGGGAGACCCAGTACTTC.

J is TRBJ2-1 and V is TRBV19; 8 bases fit TRBD2. V lost 3 bases to trimming and J lost 7 bases; unmatched junction nucleotides: 5. The germline V gene has CDR1 LNHDA and CDR2 SQIVND (reference sequence). The CDR3 loop spans 14 amino acids. The DNA for the CDR3 is TGTGCCAGTAGTATTACTAGCGGTAGAAATGAGCAGTTCTTC. It is translated as CASSITSGRNEQFF.

The V gene is TRBV6-5, the J gene TRBJ2-7; D is ambiguous. The V gene lost 5 bases and the J gene lost 3 bases, with 8 bases spanning the gap. This CDR3 contains 12 residues. From germline, CDR1 is MNHEY and CDR2 SVGAGI. The CDR3 DNA follows: TGTGCCAGCAGTGAAACCAACTACGAGCAGTACGTC. Translated: CASSETNYEQYV.

The chain recombines TRBV5-1 with TRBJ2-5; unclear D gene. The V gene's germline CDR1 is SGHRS and CDR2 YFSETQ. The CDR3 spans 13 residues. V gave up 2 bases and J gave up 3 bases, with 8 bases separating them. The CDR3 DNA reads TGCGCCAGCAGCTTAGATCCGGAAGAGACCCAGTACTTC. Translated, it gives CASSLDPEETQYF.

J is TRBJ2-2 and V is TRBV6-6; D is perhaps TRBD2 (5 bases). The CDR3 runs 15 residues. Between the trimmed V and J ends, which lost 0 bases and 4 bases, there was a span of 9 bases. Germline CDR1 MNHNY, CDR2 SVGAGI (reference sequence). The CDR3 coding sequence is TGTGCCAGCAGTTACTCGCCAGGAGGCACCGGGGAGCTGTTTTTT. Protein: CASSYSPGGTGELFF.

This chain connects TRBV2 to TRBJ2-3; D perhaps matches TRBD1 (7 bases). This CDR3 is built from 14 residues. CDR1 and CDR2 from the germline V gene are SNHLY and FYNNEI. Between the trimmed V and J ends, which lost 11 bases and 0 bases, there was a span of 15 bases. CDR3 in DNA: TGTGCCGCGCCCAGGGGGACTAGCACAGATACGCAGTATTTT. This translates into CAAPRGTSTDTQYF. Full variable domain (outside the CDR3, taken from reference TRBV2 and TRBJ2-3): EPEVTQTPSHQVTQMGQEVILRCVPISNHLYFYWYRQILGQKVEFLVSFYNNEISEKSEIFDDQFSVERPDGSNFTLKIRSTKLEDSAMYFCAAPRGTSTDTQYFGPGTRLTVL.

The chain links TRBV7-2 to TRBJ1-2, with D perhaps matching TRBD1 (6 bases). Germline V lookup: CDR1 SGHTA, CDR2 FQGNSA. The V gene lost 1 base and the J gene lost 6 bases, with 12 bases spanning the gap. CDR3 length: 14 residues. The CDR3 loop is CASSLGQGLDGYTF. Here the CDR3 DNA reads TGTGCCAGCAGCTTAGGGCAGGGGCTCGATGGCTACACCTTC.

V is TRBV4-1 and J is TRBJ2-2, with D perhaps TRBD1 (6 bases). V was shortened by 8 bases and J by 6 bases, with 16 bases between the two germline ends. Germline V gives CDR1 MGHRA, CDR2 YSYEKL. CDR3 length: 14 amino acids. CDR3 residues: CASGSRGKAGELFF. The CDR3 nucleotides are TGCGCCAGCGGATCCAGGGGAAAGGCCGGGGAGCTGTTTTTT.

V and J are TRBV10-3 and TRBJ2-6; 7 bases are a match to TRBD1. After removal of 10 bases from V and 4 bases from J, the junction contained 7 bases not matched to a gene. Germline CDR1 is ENHRY and CDR2 is SYGVKD. The CDR3 covers 14 residues. CDR3 sequence: CATGTANGANVLTF. The CDR3 DNA is TGTGCCACAGGGACAGCTAACGGGGCCAACGTCCTGACTTTC.

The gene calls are TRBV5-1 and TRBJ1-1, with D possibly TRBD1 on 6 matching bases. Per the germline V gene, CDR1 is SGHRS and CDR2 is YFSETQ. The CDR3 is made up of 16 amino acids. V lost 6 bases and J 3 bases, leaving 21 bases between the germline ends. CDR3 nucleotide sequence: TGCGCCAGCATTCCGCGATCAGGGGCAGGGGACACTGAAGCTTTCTTT. Translating it yields CASIPRSGAGDTEAFF.

The V gene is TRBV6-1, the J gene TRBJ2-5, with D possibly matching TRBD1 (5 bases). The CDR3 contains 13 residues. CDR1 MNHNS and CDR2 SASEGT come from the germline V gene. With 6 bases removed from V and 2 bases from J, the gap between germline ends came to 10 bases. CDR3 amino acids: CASRTELQETQYF. The CDR3 DNA is TGTGCCAGCAGGACAGAACTACAAGAGACCCAGTACTTC.

This clone was seen a single time. This chain uses TRBV6-6 with TRBJ2-5; no definite D call. There are 11 residues in the CDR3. Germline V CDR1 and CDR2: MNHNY, SVGAGI (reference sequence). V was cut by 7 bases and J by 0 bases, with 3 bases left in between. The CDR3 coding sequence is TGTGCCAGCACTAACCAAGAGACCCAGTACTTC. Amino acid sequence: CASTNQETQYF.

DNA of the CDR3: TGTGCCAGCAGTCCCGTCGGAGAGACCCAGTACTTC. This sequence encodes CASSPVGETQYF. J is TRBJ2-5 and V is TRBV27; D is undetermined. This CDR3 is 12 amino acids long. The V gene lost 5 bases and the J gene lost 4 bases, with 8 bases spanning the gap. CDR1 is MNHEY, CDR2 SMNVEV, per germline (reference sequence).

J is TRBJ2-7 and V is TRBV7-8; maybe TRBD1 (8 bases). Trimming took off 3 bases at V and 7 bases at J, with 13 bases between the two ends. Germline V CDR1 and CDR2: SGHVS, FQNEAQ. CDR3 length: 13 residues. CDR3 sequence: CASSLTGEGEQYF. In DNA form, the CDR3 reads TGTGCCAGCAGCTTGACAGGGGAGGGGGAGCAGTACTTC.

This chain links TRBV7-2 with TRBJ1-1; D gene ambiguous. The ends were cut back, 3 bases at V and 6 bases at J, with 14 bases in the middle. Germline V lookup: CDR1 SGHTA, CDR2 FQGNSA. The CDR3 contains 14 residues. The CDR3 nucleotides are TGTGCCAGCAGCTTGAGCCTCTCGAGCGCTGAAGCTTTCTTT. Its translation: CASSLSLSSAEAFF.

This chain links TRBV7-6 with TRBJ1-2, with a tentative D call TRBD1 (5 bases). Germline assignment: CDR1 SGHVS and CDR2 FNYEAQ. Trimming pared 3 bases from V and 4 bases from J, leaving 15 bases between. CDR3 length: 15 amino acids. The CDR3 sequence: CASSLGGDLGYGYTF. CDR3 nucleotide sequence: TGTGCCAGCAGCTTGGGGGGGGACCTCGGCTATGGCTACACCTTC.

V gene TRBV19 combines with J gene TRBJ1-2, with D unresolved. V was clipped by 1 base and J by 3 bases, with 12 bases between them. CDR1 LNHDA and CDR2 SQIVND come from the germline V gene (reference sequence). The CDR3 extends over 15 amino acids. The CDR3 region has the DNA TGTGCCAGTAGTATAGCGTCCACAAGCGACTATGGCTACACCTTC. Residues: CASSIASTSDYGYTF.